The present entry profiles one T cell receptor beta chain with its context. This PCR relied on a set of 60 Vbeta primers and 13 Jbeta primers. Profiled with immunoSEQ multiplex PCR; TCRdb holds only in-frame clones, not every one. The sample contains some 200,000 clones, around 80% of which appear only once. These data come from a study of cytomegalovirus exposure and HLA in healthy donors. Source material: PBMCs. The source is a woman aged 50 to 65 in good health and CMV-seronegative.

The CDR3 is CSVELRDEQYF. The CDR3 nucleotides are TGCAGCGTTGAATTGCGGGACGAGCAGTACTTC. This chain links TRBV29-1 with TRBJ2-7, with a tentative D call TRBD2 (5 bases). V shed 2 bases and J shed 5 bases, with 7 bases lying between them. The V gene's germline CDR1 is SQVTM and CDR2 ANQGSEA. This CDR3 has 11 amino acids.